Sequencing of this T cell receptor (beta chain) was carried out in a study of neoadjuvant anti-PD-1 for oral cavity cancer. At the level of the study: Patients without progression received a fourth nivolumab dose around day 43, then surgical resection on days 50-56.

Unmatched junction bases numbered 2, after V lost 7 bases and J lost 1 base. Germline V gives CDR1 SQVTM, CDR2 ANQGSEA. The CDR3 runs to 13 residues. Study results and limitations: Only three patients per response group were TCR-analyzed; validation needed. After neoadjuvant nivolumab, PBMC T cell clonality was significantly higher in non-responders than responders.

As to this clone: The antigen is undetermined.

Sample time point: after neoadjuvant nivolumab, at surgical resection. Analysis of PBMCs was direct, with no culture step. The method was immunoSEQ multiplex PCR; TCRdb's version includes in-frame clones alone and lacks a portion of them. The sample carries about 68,000 clones, roughly 84% recorded once. This sequence was found in a person between 40 and 85 years old with oral cavity squamous cell carcinoma. Sequenced here: PBMCs, sampled after nivolumab (anti-PD-1) treatment. The genes are TRBV29-1 and TRBJ2-3; 10 bases align to TRBD2. The CDR3 loop reads CSATSGGTDTQYF. As DNA, the CDR3 is TGCAGCGCCACTAGCGGGGGCACAGATACGCAGTATTTT.